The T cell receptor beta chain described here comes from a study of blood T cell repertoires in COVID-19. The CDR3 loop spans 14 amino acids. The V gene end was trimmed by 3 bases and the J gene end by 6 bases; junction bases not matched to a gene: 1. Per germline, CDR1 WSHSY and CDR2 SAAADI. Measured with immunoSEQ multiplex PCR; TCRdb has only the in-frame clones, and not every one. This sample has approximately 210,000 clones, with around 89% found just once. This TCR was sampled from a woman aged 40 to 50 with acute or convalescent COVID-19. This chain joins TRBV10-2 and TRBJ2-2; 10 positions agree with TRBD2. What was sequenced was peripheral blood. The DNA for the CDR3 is TGCGCCAGCAGTGACAGCGGGGGGGCCGGGGAGCTGTTTTTT. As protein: CASSDSGGAGELFF.